This T cell receptor (beta chain) comes out of a study of blood T cell repertoires in COVID-19. V lost 2 bases to trimming and J lost 5 bases; unmatched junction nucleotides: 11. Per the germline V gene, CDR1 is LGHDT and CDR2 is YNNKEL (reference sequence). This CDR3 region has 17 residues. Data came from immunoSEQ multiplex PCR; TCRdb stores just in-frame clones and leaves some out. The table lists some 180,000 clones, 86% of them singletons, with around 23% in the top ten. What was sequenced was PBMCs or T cells enriched from blood (not recorded which). The rearrangement links TRBV3-1 (or the pseudogene TRBV3-2) to TRBJ2-4, with 8 bases identical to TRBD2. The source is a middle-aged woman in a cohort exposed to, infected with or recovered from COVID-19 (not recorded which). CDR3 bases: TGTGCCAGCAGCCAAAGGGTTACGGGAGGGCCGGAAAACATTCAGTACTTC. It translates to CASSQRVTGGPENIQYF.